Listed below are T cell receptor beta chains from one sample, sequenced in a study of blood T cell repertoires in COVID-19. Profiling relied on immunoSEQ multiplex PCR, and the TCRdb table lists in-frame clones only, not all of them. This table has about 64,000 clones, 88% appearing once. The sequenced sample consisted of peripheral blood. The receptor set was obtained from a man aged 65 to 79 with acute or convalescent COVID-19. Each CDR3 is given with its conserved first and last residue. The order of the fields is D gene, V gene, clone size, J gene, CDR3 protein, CDR3 DNA. D genes are given only for firm matches. Clone size, where shown, is once, few, many, or a class for clones that have expanded.

TRBD1	TRBV24-1	.	TRBJ2-1	CATSDLEFRDPGQGNEQFF	TGTGCCACCAGTGATTTGGAGTTTAGGGACCCGGGACAGGGAAATGAGCAGTTCTTC
.	TRBV11-2	.	TRBJ1-1	CASSLYGPQAEAFF	TGTGCCAGCAGCCTCTATGGCCCACAGGCAGAAGCTTTCTTT
.	TRBV7-2	.	TRBJ1-2	CASSFFSPEGNYGYTF	TGTGCCAGCAGCTTTTTCTCCCCAGAGGGTAACTATGGCTACACCTTC
TRBD1	TRBV5-1	.	TRBJ2-5	CASSRGTGGETQYF	TGCGCCAGCAGCAGGGGGACAGGGGGTGAGACCCAGTACTTC
.	TRBV6-5	.	TRBJ1-1	CASSRGPGVNTEAFF	TGTGCCAGCAGTCGCGGCCCCGGGGTGAACACTGAAGCTTTCTTT
TRBD1	TRBV5-4	.	TRBJ2-7	CASSAGDRPYEQYF	TGTGCCAGCAGCGCCGGGGACAGGCCCTACGAGCAGTACTTC
.	TRBV6-5	.	TRBJ1-1	CASSSGLKRGTEAFF	TGTGCCAGCAGTTCGGGCTTGAAACGGGGCACTGAAGCTTTCTTT
TRBD1	TRBV10-3	.	TRBJ1-2	CAISDRPRGYGYTF	TGTGCCATCAGCGACAGGCCCAGGGGGTATGGCTACACCTTC
.	TRBV6-5	.	TRBJ2-1	CASQLQGGSNEQFF	TGTGCCAGCCAGTTACAGGGAGGGAGCAATGAGCAGTTCTTC
.	TRBV7-7	.	TRBJ2-3	CASSLAEGDTQYF	TGTGCTAGCAGCTTAGCAGAGGGAGATACGCAGTATTTT
TRBD2	TRBV5-1	.	TRBJ2-3	CASSLTAGGPTDTQYF	TGCGCCAGCAGCTTGACAGCGGGGGGGCCTACAGATACGCAGTATTTT
.	TRBV7-2	few	TRBJ1-2	CASSDRYGYTF	TGTGCCAGCAGTGACAGATATGGCTACACCTTC
TRBD1	TRBV7-2	.	TRBJ2-7	CASSPGQGEYF	TGTGCCAGCAGCCCGGGACAGGGGGAGTACTTC
TRBD2	TRBV2	.	TRBJ2-7	CASSLSGGGTYEQYF	TGTGCCAGCAGTCTTAGCGGGGGGGGAACCTACGAGCAGTACTTC
TRBD2	TRBV5-5	.	TRBJ2-1	CASSPRLADYNEQFF	TGTGCCAGCAGCCCCCGACTAGCGGATTACAATGAGCAGTTCTTC
.	TRBV5-1	.	TRBJ1-6	CASSLGYGGPYNSPLHF	TGCGCCAGCAGCTTGGGGTATGGAGGGCCCTATAATTCACCCCTCCACTTT
.	TRBV7-8	.	TRBJ1-2	CASSLMGRASSYGYTF	TGTGCCAGCAGCTTAATGGGCAGGGCATCTAGCTATGGCTACACCTTC
.	TRBV7-3	.	TRBJ2-5	CASSVQGLGAQYF	TGTGCCAGCAGCGTACAGGGTCTAGGGGCCCAGTACTTC
TRBD1	TRBV7-9	.	TRBJ1-3	CASSPHGQGVNTIYF	TGTGCCAGCAGCCCTCACGGACAGGGGGTTAACACCATATATTTT
.	TRBV28	.	TRBJ2-4	CASSPLVVGKNIQYF	TGTGCCAGCAGCCCCCTAGTGGTAGGCAAAAACATTCAGTACTTC
.	TRBV7-9	.	TRBJ1-2	CASSLAVPEGYTF	TGTGCCAGCAGCTTAGCTGTCCCAGAAGGCTACACCTTC
TRBD1	TRBV6-2/TRBV6-3	.	TRBJ1-6	CASSPGTGQRGTDSPLHF	TGTGCCAGCAGCCCTGGGACAGGCCAAAGGGGTACGGATTCACCCCTCCACTTT